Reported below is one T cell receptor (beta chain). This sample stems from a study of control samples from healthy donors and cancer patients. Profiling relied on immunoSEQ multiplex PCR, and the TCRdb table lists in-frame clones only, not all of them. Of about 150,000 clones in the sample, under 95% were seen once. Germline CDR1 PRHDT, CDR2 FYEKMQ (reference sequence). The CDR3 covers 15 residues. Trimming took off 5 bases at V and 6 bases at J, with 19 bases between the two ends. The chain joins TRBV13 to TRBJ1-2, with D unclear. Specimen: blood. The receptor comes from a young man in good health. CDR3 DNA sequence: TGTGCCAGCAGCCCCTCTCTGGCCGGTAAGCATGGCTACACCTTC. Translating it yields CASSPSLAGKHGYTF. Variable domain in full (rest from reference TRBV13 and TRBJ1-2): AAGVIQSPRHLIKEKRETATLKCYPIPRHDTVYWYQQGPGQDPQFLISFYEKMQSDKGSIPDRFSAQQFSDYHSELNMSSLELGDSALYFCASSPSLAGKHGYTFGSGTRLTVV.